This entry features one T cell receptor beta chain sequence. This clonotype came up a few times. Its antigen remains undetermined. A much larger clone is a single base away; this may be a read error. From cysteine to phenylalanine, the CDR3 is 14 amino acids long. CDR3 DNA only is kept here, 42 bases in frame from base 1. The germline V gene sets CDR1 to SGHNT and CDR2 to YENEEA. V loses 5 bases at its end and J loses 8 bases; junction bases beyond the gene matches: 10. In the study, sorted CD4+ and CD8+ blood T cells from patients with severe aplastic anemia and from healthy subjects underwent deep sequencing of TCR repertoires. Ficoll-Paque density gradient centrifugation was used to isolate peripheral blood mononuclear cells. CD4+ and CD8+ T cells were sorted by FACS or magnetic beads before DNA extraction. TCR beta VDJ combination and CDR3 sequence profiling used genomic DNA as the template. TCR repertoire sequencing was run on an Illumina HiSeq 2000. The study's own analysis went as follows. Repertoires were assessed using TRBV/TRBJ rearrangement plots, CDR3 size and DJ length profiles, and Simpson's diversity index. The most abundant DNA sequence in the deep sequencing data was taken as the immunodominant clone. CDR3 amino acid sequences were checked for sharing across subjects and were also compared against the VDJdb database and published repertoires. TCRdb trimmed the raw reads at Q25, called clones with MiXCR and kept productive beta chains. CDR3 protein sequences are deduplicated, and each keeps its most common genes and DNA. What appears here as the V and J calls and clone size reflects TCRdb's work, not the paper's. Across this sample there are 190,000 or so distinct CDR3 sequences, with approximately 60% seen only once. The leading ten clones occupy less than 30% of the sample.

This specimen comes from a study of CD8+CD57+ T cells in acquired aplastic anemia (dated by TCRdb to between 2018 and 2020). Turning to the overall study: DNA extracted from sorted CD4+ and CD8+ cells had a mean of roughly 3.4 ug, with a range of about 0.2 to 30 ug. Healthy donor samples averaged about 10 million reads for CD4+ and roughly 11 million for CD8+ cells. On the study overall, not on this receptor specifically: Although 25 to 30 CD8+ CDR3 sequences were shared by patients and controls, these sequences appeared highly expressed in patients and within the immunodominant clones of patients. Patients and healthy controls showed no significant difference in CD8+ Simpson's diversity (P=0.060).

The sequence joins TRBV11-3 to TRBJ2-3; 7 central nucleotides agree with TRBD1. Specimen: sorted CD4+, CD8+, or CD8+CD57+ T cells (not recorded which) from PBMCs. The sequence came from a human donor in good health. The nucleotides are TGTGCCAGCAGCCCTCGACAGGGAGTAGGTACGCAGTATTTT. The resulting protein is CASSPRQGVGTQYF.